Below, one TCR beta chain is given with its context. The data belong to a study of blood T cell repertoires in COVID-19. Study-level background: Samples taken during acute and convalescent COVID-19 were collected in the United States, Italy and Spain. T cells, B-cell-depleted T cells, or PBMCs supplied cDNA or gDNA.

V lost 2 bases and J lost 9, with 14 bases in between. The CDR3 covers 14 residues. Germline lookup yields CDR1 MGHRA and CDR2 YSYEKL. How the authors handled the data: For nucleated cells, counts were estimated from reference gene primer amplification. The method was immunoSEQ multiplex PCR; TCRdb's version includes in-frame clones alone and lacks a portion of them. That table gives V, J and clone size, and the DNA gave D and trimming. The table includes some 130,000 clones, roughly 90% detected once. The TCR comes from a man aged 45 to 65 with active COVID-19. The sample comprised peripheral blood. This chain connects TRBV4-1 to TRBJ2-1, with D possibly matching TRBD1 (6 bases). The CDR3 region has the DNA TGCGCCAGCAGCCAACCCACAGGGCGTAGTGAGCAGTTCTTC. Encoded protein: CASSQPTGRSEQFF.